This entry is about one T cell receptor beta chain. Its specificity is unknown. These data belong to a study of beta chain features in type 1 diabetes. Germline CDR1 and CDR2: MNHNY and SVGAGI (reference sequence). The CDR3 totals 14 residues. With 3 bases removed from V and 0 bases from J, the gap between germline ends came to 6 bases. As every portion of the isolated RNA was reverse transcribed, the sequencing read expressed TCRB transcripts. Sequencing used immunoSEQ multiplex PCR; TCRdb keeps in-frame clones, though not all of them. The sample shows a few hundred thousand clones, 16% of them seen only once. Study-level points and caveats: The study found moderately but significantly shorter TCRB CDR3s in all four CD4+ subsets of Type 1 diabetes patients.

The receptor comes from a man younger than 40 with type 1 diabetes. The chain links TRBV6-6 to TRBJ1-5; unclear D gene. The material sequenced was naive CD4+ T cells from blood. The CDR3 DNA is TGTGCCAGCAGTTATGGGATTAGCAATCAGCCCCAGCATTTT. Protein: CASSYGISNQPQHF.